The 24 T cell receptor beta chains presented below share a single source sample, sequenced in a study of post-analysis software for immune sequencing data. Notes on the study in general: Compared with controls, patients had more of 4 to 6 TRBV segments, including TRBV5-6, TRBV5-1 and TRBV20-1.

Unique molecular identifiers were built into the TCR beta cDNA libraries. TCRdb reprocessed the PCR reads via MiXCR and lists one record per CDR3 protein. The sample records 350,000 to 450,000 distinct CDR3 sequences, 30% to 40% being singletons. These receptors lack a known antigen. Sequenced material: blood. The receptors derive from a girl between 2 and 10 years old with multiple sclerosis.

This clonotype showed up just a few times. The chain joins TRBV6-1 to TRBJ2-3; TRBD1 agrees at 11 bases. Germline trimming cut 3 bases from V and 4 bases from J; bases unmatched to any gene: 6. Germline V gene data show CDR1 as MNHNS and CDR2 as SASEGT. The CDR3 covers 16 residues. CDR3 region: CASSDFWTGGADTQYF. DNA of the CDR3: TGTGCCAGCAGTGACTTTTGGACAGGGGGCGCAGATACGCAGTATTTT.

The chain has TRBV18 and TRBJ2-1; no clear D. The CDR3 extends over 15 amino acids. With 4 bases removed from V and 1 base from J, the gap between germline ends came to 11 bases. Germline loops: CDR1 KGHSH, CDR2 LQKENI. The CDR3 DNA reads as TGTGCCAGCTCACTGATTGCGATTTCCTACAATGAGCAGTTCTTC. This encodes CASSLIAISYNEQFF.

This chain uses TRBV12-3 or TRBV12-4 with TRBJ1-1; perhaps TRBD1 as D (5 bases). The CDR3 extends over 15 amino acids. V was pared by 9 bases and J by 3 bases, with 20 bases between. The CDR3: CASHPGGEGHTEAFF. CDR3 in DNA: TGTGCCAGTCACCCCGGGGGGGAGGGACACACTGAAGCTTTCTTT.

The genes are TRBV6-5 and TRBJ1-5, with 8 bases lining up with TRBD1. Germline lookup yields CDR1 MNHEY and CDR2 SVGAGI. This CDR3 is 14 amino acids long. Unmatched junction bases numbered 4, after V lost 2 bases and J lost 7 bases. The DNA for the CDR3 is TGTGCCAGCAGTTACGACAGGGGTGGGCAGCCCCAGCATTTT. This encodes CASSYDRGGQPQHF.

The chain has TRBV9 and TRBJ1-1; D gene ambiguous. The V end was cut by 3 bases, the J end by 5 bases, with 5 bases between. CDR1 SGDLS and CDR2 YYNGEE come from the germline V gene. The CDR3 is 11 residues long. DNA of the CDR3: TGTGCCAGCAGCGGGCAGACTGAAGCTTTCTTT. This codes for CASSGQTEAFF.

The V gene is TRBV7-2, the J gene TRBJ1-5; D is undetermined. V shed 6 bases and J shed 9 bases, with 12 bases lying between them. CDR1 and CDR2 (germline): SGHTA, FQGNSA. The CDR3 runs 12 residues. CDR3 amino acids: CASSSPGRPQHF. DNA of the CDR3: TGTGCCAGCAGTTCACCCGGGCGGCCCCAGCATTTT.

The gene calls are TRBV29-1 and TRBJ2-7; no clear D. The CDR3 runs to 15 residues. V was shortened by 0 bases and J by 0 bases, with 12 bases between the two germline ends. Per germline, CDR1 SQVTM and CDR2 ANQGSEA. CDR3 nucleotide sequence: TGCAGCGTTGAAGACGGCGGCTCAAGCTCCTACGAGCAGTACTTC. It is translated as CSVEDGGSSSYEQYF.

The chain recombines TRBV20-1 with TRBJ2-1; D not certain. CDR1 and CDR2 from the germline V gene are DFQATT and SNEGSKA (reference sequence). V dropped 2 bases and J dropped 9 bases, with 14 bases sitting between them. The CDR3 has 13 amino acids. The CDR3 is CSARSSPPGEQFF. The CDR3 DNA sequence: TGCAGTGCTAGAAGCAGTCCCCCGGGTGAGCAGTTCTTC.

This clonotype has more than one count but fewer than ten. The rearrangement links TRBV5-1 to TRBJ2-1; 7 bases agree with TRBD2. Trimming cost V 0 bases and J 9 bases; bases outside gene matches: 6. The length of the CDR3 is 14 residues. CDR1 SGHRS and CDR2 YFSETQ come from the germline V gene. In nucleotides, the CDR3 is TGCGCCAGCAGCTTGGTAGAGCGGGGAGGTGAGCAGTTCTTC. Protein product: CASSLVERGGEQFF.

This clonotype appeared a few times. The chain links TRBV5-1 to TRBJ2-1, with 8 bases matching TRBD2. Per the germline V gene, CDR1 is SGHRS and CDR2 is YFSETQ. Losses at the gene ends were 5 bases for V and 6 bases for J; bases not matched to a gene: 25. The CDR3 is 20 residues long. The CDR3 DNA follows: TGCGCCAGCAGTTTCGGGGCGAGATGGGGGAGCGGGAGAAGTGCCAATGAGCAGTTCTTC. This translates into CASSFGARWGSGRSANEQFF.

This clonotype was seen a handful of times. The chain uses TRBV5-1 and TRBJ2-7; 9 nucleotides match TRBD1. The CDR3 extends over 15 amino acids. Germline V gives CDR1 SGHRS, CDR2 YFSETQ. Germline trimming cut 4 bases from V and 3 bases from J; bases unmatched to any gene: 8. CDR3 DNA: TGCGCCAGCAGCCCCGGGACAGGGTGGGACTACGAGCAGTACTTC. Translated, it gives CASSPGTGWDYEQYF.

CDR3 in amino acids: CASSGDRSLTEAFF. The CDR3 DNA sequence: TGTGCCAGCAGCGGGGACAGGTCTTTGACTGAAGCTTTCTTT. The chain carries TRBV6-1 and TRBJ1-1; 8 bases agree with TRBD1. In germline, CDR1 is MNHNS, CDR2 SASEGT. Trimming at V came to 6 bases and at J to 5 bases, leaving 8 bases not matched to a gene. This CDR3 region has 14 residues.

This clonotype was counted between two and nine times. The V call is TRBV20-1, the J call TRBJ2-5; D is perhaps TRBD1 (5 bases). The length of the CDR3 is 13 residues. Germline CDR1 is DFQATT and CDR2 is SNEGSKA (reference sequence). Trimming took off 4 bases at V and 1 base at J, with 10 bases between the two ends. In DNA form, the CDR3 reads TGCAGTGCTACGGTGACAGCCCAAGAGACCCAGTACTTC. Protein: CSATVTAQETQYF.

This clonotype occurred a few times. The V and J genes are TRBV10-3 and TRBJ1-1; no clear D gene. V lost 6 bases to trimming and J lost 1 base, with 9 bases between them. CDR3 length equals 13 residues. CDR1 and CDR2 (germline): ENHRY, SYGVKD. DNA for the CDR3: TGTGCCATCAGCCGGACCGAGAACACTGAAGCTTTCTTT. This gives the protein CAISRTENTEAFF.

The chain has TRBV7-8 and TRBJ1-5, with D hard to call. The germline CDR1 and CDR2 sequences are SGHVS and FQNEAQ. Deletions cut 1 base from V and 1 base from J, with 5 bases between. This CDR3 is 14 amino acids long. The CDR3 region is CASSLDSSNQPQHF. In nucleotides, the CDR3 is TGTGCCAGCAGCTTAGACAGCAGCAATCAGCCCCAGCATTTT.

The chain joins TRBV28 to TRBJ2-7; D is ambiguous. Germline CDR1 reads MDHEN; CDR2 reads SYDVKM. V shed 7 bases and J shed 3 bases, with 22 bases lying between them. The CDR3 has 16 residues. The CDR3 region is CASILERFNWVYEQYF. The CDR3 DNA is TGTGCCAGCATCCTTGAACGCTTTAATTGGGTCTACGAGCAGTACTTC.

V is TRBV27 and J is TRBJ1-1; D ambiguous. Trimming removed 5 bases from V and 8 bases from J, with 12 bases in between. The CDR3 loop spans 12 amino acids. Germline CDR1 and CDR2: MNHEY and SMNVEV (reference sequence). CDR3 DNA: TGTGCCAGCAGTCCGACGATGGGGGAAGCTTTCTTT. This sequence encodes CASSPTMGEAFF.

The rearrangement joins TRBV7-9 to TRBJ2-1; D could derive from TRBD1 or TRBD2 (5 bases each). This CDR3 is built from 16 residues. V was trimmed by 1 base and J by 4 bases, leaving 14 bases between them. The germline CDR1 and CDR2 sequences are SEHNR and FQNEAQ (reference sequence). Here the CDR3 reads CASSLVLGTKYNEQFF. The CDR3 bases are TGTGCCAGCAGCTTAGTTCTCGGGACCAAATACAATGAGCAGTTCTTC.

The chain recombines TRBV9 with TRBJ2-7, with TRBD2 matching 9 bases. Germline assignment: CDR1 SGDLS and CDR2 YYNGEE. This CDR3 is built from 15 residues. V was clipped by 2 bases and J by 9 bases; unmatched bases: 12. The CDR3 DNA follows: TGTGCCAGCAGCGTTAGTAGCGGGGGACCCTCTCGGCAGTACTTC. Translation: CASSVSSGGPSRQYF.

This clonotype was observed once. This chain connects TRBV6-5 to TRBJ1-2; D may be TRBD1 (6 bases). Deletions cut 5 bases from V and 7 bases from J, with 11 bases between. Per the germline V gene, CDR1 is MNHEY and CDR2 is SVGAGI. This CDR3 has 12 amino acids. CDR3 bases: TGTGCCAGCAGTATTACAGGGATTGGCTACACCTTC. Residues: CASSITGIGYTF.

CDR3 sequence (DNA): TGTGCCAGCAGTGAGGCAGGGCGTGGAGAGCAGTACTTC. Residues: CASSEAGRGEQYF. V and J are TRBV25-1 and TRBJ2-7; possible D gene TRBD1, 5 bases. With 3 bases removed from V and 7 bases from J, the gap between germline ends came to 13 bases. The length of the CDR3 is 13 residues. Germline V gene data show CDR1 as MGHDK and CDR2 as SYGVNS.

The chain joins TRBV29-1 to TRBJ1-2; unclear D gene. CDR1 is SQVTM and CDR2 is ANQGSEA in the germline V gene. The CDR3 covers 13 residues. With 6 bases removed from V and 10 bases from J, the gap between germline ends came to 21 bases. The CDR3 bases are TGCAGCGTGGGAAGTAGGTTAGTCCGTTCCTACACCTTC. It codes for CSVGSRLVRSYTF.

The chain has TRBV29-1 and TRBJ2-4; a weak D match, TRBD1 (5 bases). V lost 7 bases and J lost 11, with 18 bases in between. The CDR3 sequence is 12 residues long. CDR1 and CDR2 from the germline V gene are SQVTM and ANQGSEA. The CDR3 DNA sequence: TGCAGCGCTCCCGGACACGGACGGGTTCAGTACTTC. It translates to CSAPGHGRVQYF.

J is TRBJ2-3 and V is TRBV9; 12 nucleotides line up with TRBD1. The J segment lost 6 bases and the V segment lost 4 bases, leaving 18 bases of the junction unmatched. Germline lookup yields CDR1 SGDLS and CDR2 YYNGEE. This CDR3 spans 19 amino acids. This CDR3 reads CASSLLGTGGTSGLDTQYF. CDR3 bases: TGTGCCAGCAGCCTACTAGGGACAGGGGGCACCTCAGGTTTGGATACGCAGTATTTT.